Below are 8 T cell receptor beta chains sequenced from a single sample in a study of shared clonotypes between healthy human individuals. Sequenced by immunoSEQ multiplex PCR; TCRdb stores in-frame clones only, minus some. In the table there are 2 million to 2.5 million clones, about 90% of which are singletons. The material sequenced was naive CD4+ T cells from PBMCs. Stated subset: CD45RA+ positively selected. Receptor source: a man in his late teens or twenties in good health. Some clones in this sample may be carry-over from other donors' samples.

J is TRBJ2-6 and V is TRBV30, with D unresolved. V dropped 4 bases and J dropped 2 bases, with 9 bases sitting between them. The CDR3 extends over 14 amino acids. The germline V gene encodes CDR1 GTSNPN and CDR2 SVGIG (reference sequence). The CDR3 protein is CAWTDGTGANVLTF. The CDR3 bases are TGTGCCTGGACCGACGGAACTGGGGCCAACGTCCTGACTTTC.

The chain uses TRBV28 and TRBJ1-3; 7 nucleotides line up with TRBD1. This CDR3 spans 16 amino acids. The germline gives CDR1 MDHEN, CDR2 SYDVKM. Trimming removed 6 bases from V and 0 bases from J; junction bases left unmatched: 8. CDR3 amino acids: CASRVSGQFSGNTIYF. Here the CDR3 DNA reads TGTGCCAGCAGGGTCTCGGGACAGTTCTCTGGAAACACCATATATTTT.

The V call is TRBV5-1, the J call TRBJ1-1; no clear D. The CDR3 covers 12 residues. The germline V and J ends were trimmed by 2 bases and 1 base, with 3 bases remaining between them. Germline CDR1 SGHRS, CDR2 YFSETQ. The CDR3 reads CASSFANTEAFF. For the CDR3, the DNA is TGCGCCAGCAGCTTTGCGAACACTGAAGCTTTCTTT.

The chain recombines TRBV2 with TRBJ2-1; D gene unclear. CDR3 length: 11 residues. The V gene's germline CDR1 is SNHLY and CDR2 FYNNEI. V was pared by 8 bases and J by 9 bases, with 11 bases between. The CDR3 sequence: CASQESTEQFF. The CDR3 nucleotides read TGTGCCAGCCAAGAGAGTACTGAGCAGTTCTTC.

CDR3 sequence reads: CASSYFQGYEQYF. The CDR3 coding sequence is TGTGCCAGCAGTTACTTTCAGGGGTACGAGCAGTACTTC. The rearrangement links TRBV6-5 to TRBJ2-7, with a weak D call TRBD1 (6 bases). CDR1 and CDR2 from the germline V gene are MNHEY and SVGAGI. The CDR3 spans 13 residues. Trimming took off 1 base at V and 4 bases at J, with 8 bases between the two ends.

The CDR3 region is CATGLAGHNEQFF. CDR3 DNA sequence: TGTGCCACGGGACTAGCGGGACACAATGAGCAGTTCTTC. This sequence joins TRBV30 and TRBJ2-1; 13 bases fit TRBD2. CDR3 length: 13 residues. V shed 8 bases and J 5 bases; nucleotides not matched to a gene: 3. In germline, CDR1 is GTSNPN, CDR2 SVGIG (reference sequence).

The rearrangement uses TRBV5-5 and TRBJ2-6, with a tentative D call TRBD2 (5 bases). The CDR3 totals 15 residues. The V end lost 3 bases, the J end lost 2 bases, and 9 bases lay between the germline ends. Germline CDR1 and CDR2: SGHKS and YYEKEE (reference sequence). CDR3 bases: TGTGCCAGCAGCTCCAAGGGAGCTGGGGCCAACGTCCTGACTTTC. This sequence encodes CASSSKGAGANVLTF.

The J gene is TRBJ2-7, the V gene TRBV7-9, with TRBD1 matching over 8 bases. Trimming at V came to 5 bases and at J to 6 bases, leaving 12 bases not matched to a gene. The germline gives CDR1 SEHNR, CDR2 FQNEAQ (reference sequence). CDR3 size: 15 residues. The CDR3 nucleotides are TGTGCCAGCAGCCCAACGGACAGGGATTTCTCCGAGCAGTACTTC. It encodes CASSPTDRDFSEQYF.